Listed below are T cell receptor beta chains from one sample, sequenced in a study of early T cells in non-severe SARS-CoV-2 infection. TCRdb re-analysed the 5' RACE reads in MiXCR, keeping a single row per CDR3 protein. The data contain about 60,000 distinct CDR3 sequences, approximately 11% of them singletons. Input material: whole blood. Every receptor here comes from an adult who was a healthcare worker with PCR-confirmed SARS-CoV-2 infection or an uninfected control (not recorded which). Each CDR3 is given with its conserved first and last residue. The D gene is left open where the match is weak. Clone size, where shown, is once, few, many, or a class for clones that have expanded.

j_call v_call d_call clone_size cdr3_nt cdr3_aa
TRBJ2-2 TRBV7-9 NA NA TGTGCCAGCATTCACAGAGGACGGTCGAACACCGGGGAGCTGTTTTTT CASIHRGRSNTGELFF
TRBJ1-2 TRBV12-3/TRBV12-4 NA few TGTGCCAGCAGAGGAGGAGGCTATGGCTACACCTTC CASRGGGYGYTF
TRBJ2-7 TRBV29-1 NA few TGCAGCGCCGAATTTGCTTACGAGCAGTACTTC CSAEFAYEQYF
TRBJ2-5 TRBV6-2/TRBV6-3 NA NA TGTGCCAGCAACCTTAGGAGACAGCAAGAGACCCAGTACTTC CASNLRRQQETQYF
TRBJ1-2 TRBV7-2 NA few TGTGCCAGCACCCCGCCCAGTTCTAACTATGGCTACACCTTC CASTPPSSNYGYTF
TRBJ2-5 TRBV7-2 NA many TGTGCCAGCAGCTTGCCAGAGACCCAGTACTTC CASSLPETQYF
TRBJ2-1 TRBV28 NA many TGTGCCAGCAGTACCTCGGAGCTCGGGTATGAGCAGTTCTTC CASSTSELGYEQFF
TRBJ2-4 TRBV28 TRBD1 NA TGTGCCAGCAAGGGACAGACTCCTCATTTAGCCAAAAACATTCAGTACTTC CASKGQTPHLAKNIQYF
TRBJ2-1 TRBV24-1 NA many TGTGCCACCAGTGATCTCAGGAGTAGCTCCTACAATGAGCAGTTCTTC CATSDLRSSSYNEQFF
TRBJ2-1 TRBV4-1 TRBD1 few TGCGCCAGCAGCCAAACAGGGGGCGATGAGCAGTTCTTC CASSQTGGDEQFF
TRBJ1-2 TRBV7-3 TRBD1 NA TGTGCCAGCAGCTTAAACAGGGGGCTTGGCTACACCTTC CASSLNRGLGYTF
TRBJ1-2 TRBV10-2 NA many TGCGCCAGCACACAGGGTAACTATGGCTACACCTTC CASTQGNYGYTF
TRBJ2-4 TRBV20-1 TRBD2 few TGCAGTGCTAGCCCCTCTCAGGGACTAGCGGGAACCAAAAACATTCAGTACTTC CSASPSQGLAGTKNIQYF
TRBJ1-2 TRBV7-2 TRBD1 few TGTGCCAGCAGCAGCACCGGGACAGGGATTTATGGCTACACCTTC CASSSTGTGIYGYTF
TRBJ1-6 TRBV7-9 NA many TGTGCCAGCAGCCAGGGGAATTCACCCCTCCACTTT CASSQGNSPLHF
TRBJ2-7 TRBV6-1 NA large TGTGCCAGCAGGTCGACTAATTCCCCCTACGAGCAGTACTTC CASRSTNSPYEQYF
TRBJ2-7 TRBV28 TRBD1 few TGTGCCAGCAGAGACCCGACAGGGGGTTCCTACGAGCAGTACTTC CASRDPTGGSYEQYF
TRBJ1-2 TRBV6-2/TRBV6-3 NA NA TGTGCCAGCAGTCCCCCGGGAGCAGTCGGCTACACCTTC CASSPPGAVGYTF
TRBJ2-7 TRBV7-6 TRBD1 many TGTGCCAGCAGCTTAGGTGTAGGGACAGGGACCTACGAGCAGTACTTC CASSLGVGTGTYEQYF
TRBJ1-2 TRBV24-1 TRBD1 NA TGTGCCACCAGTGATGGGACAGGGGCGTGGAGTGGCTACACCTTC CATSDGTGAWSGYTF
TRBJ2-1 TRBV13 TRBD1 NA TGTGCCAGCAGCCTCTCGACAGGGGTTGGTCACAATGAGCAGTTCTTC CASSLSTGVGHNEQFF
TRBJ1-5 TRBV28 NA NA TGTGCCAGCAGTTTATTGGGTACAAACAATCAGCCCCAGCATTTT CASSLLGTNNQPQHF
TRBJ1-1 TRBV19 TRBD1 many TGTGCCAGTAGACGACAGGGACACACTGAAGCTTTCTTT CASRRQGHTEAFF
TRBJ1-1 TRBV30 NA NA TGTGCCCGGGACCGCGGACGGAACATGAACGCTGAAGCTTTCTTT CARDRGRNMNAEAFF
TRBJ1-2 TRBV20-1 NA many TGCAGTGCTGCAAGGGGAGACTATGGCTACACCTTC CSAARGDYGYTF
TRBJ1-4 TRBV7-2 NA NA TGTGCCAGCAGCAGCCCGGGACACCATAATGAAAAACTGTTTTTT CASSSPGHHNEKLFF
TRBJ2-3 TRBV4-3 NA many TGCGCCAGCAGCCAAGGTACCATCACAGATACGCAGTATTTT CASSQGTITDTQYF
TRBJ2-3 TRBV4-3 NA many TGCGCCAGCAGCCAAGTGAAATTGACAGTTCGAAGCACAGATACGCAGTATTTT CASSQVKLTVRSTDTQYF
TRBJ1-1 TRBV6-2/TRBV6-3 NA many TGTGCCAGCACCCTCCTTAGACAGAACACTGAAGCTTTCTTT CASTLLRQNTEAFF
TRBJ2-1 TRBV7-7 NA few TGTGCTAGCAGCTTCAGCAGCAACATGGTCTCCTACAATGAGCAGTTCTTC CASSFSSNMVSYNEQFF
TRBJ1-5 TRBV6-6 NA many TGTGCCAGCAGTTATGATGGGGGCGGCAATCAGCCCCAGCATTTT CASSYDGGGNQPQHF
TRBJ2-7 TRBV30 NA few TGTGCCTGGAATAGAAAGGTCATGTACTTC CAWNRKVMYF
TRBJ2-2 TRBV29-1 TRBD1 NA TGCAGCGCCGAGACAGGGGGAAGAACCGGGGAGCTGTTTTTT CSAETGGRTGELFF
TRBJ2-1 TRBV7-3 NA many TGTGCCAGCAGCTTAGGGGGGACCCCCCAGAGTGAGCAGTTCTTC CASSLGGTPQSEQFF
TRBJ2-7 TRBV19 NA many TGTGCCAGTAGTATAGGCCAGAGGAAGGAGCAGTACTTC CASSIGQRKEQYF
TRBJ2-7 TRBV28 NA many TGTGCCAGCACCCCCGCGGACAGTCCCTACGAGCAGTACTTC CASTPADSPYEQYF